The clone carrying this T cell receptor (beta chain) was seen more than once but under ten times. V was pared by 5 bases and J by 15 bases, with 8 bases of the junction left unmatched. CDR3 length: 14 residues. The data were taken from a study of T-cell reconstitution after alpha-beta-depleted transplantation in children. Unique molecular identifiers tagged the TCRbeta library. A single record per CDR3 protein comes from TCRdb applying MiXCR to the PCR reads. The sample includes approximately 340,000 distinct CDR3 sequences, about 9.4% of them seen just once. This TCR was sampled from a human donor who donated a stem cell graft to a child with acute lymphoblastic leukemia. The chain links TRBV12-3 or TRBV12-4 to TRBJ2-1; TRBD2 agrees at 15 bases. The sample consisted of PBMCs from the stem cell graft donor, taken from the stem cell graft. CDR3 nucleotides: TGTGCCAGCAGTATTCGGACTAGCGGGAGGGGTGGGTTCTTC. Protein sequence: CASSIRTSGRGGFF.